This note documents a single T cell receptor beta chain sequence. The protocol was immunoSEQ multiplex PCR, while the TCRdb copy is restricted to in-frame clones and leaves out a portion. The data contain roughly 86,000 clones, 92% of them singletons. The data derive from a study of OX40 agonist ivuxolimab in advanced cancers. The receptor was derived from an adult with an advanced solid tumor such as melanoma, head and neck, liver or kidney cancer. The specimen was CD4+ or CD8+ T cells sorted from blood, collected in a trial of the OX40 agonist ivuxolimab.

The CDR3 DNA sequence: TGTGCCAGCAGTGTAGAGGGGCAGGGGGGCACCGGGGAGCTGTTTTTT. This gives the protein CASSVEGQGGTGELFF. J is TRBJ2-2 and V is TRBV28; the D gene is possibly TRBD1 (7 bases). Trimming pared 5 bases from V and 4 bases from J, leaving 17 bases between. Germline CDR1 MDHEN, CDR2 SYDVKM. CDR3 length: 16 amino acids.